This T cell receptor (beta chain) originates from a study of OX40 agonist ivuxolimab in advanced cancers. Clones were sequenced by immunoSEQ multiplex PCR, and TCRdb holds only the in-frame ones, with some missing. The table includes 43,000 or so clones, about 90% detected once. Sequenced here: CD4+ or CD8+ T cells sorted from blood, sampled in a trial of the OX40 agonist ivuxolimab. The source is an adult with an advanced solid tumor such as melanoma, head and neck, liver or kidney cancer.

Here the CDR3 reads CASSFQSGGGPQHF. CDR3 DNA sequence: TGTGCCAGCAGCTTCCAATCTGGGGGGGGGCCCCAGCATTTT. V and J are TRBV9 and TRBJ1-5; TRBD1 might be the D (5 bases). The germline V gene encodes CDR1 SGDLS and CDR2 YYNGEE. The CDR3 extends over 14 amino acids. The V end was cut by 4 bases, the J end by 9 bases, with 17 bases between.